These 19 T cell receptor beta chains were all obtained from the same sample, sequenced in a study of patients and donors after allogeneic stem cell transplantation (dated by TCRdb to 2018 to 2021). The library was built by means of RT-PCR. Sequencing was performed on a NextSeq 550. The public reads were reanalyzed by TCRdb: fastp trimming at Q25, MiXCR alignment, in-frame beta chains only. Duplicate CDR3 protein sequences are folded into a single record with the most common DNA and genes. The sample profile shows about 150,000 distinct CDR3 sequences; over 30% of them were found once. 50% of the sample belongs to the ten largest clones. The sample was blood, either unsorted or a sorted T cell fraction (not recorded which). The receptors come from a human donor who was either an allogeneic HSCT recipient or a stem cell or donor lymphocyte infusion donor (not recorded which). It is not recorded whose cells these are; they may come from a transplant donor.

The CDR3 region is CASSDDRGGTEAFF. CDR3 DNA: TGTGCCAGCAGTGACGACAGGGGTGGGACTGAAGCTTTCTTT. This chain links TRBV25-1 with TRBJ1-1; 8 bases line up with TRBD1. The germline CDR1 and CDR2 sequences are MGHDK and SYGVNS. Unmatched junction bases numbered 5, after V lost 3 bases and J lost 5 bases. The length of the CDR3 is 14 residues.

The rearrangement uses TRBV24-1 and TRBJ1-1, with a tentative D call TRBD1 (5 bases). Germline V lookup: CDR1 KGHDR, CDR2 SFDVKD. This CDR3 region has 16 residues. The V end lost 4 bases, the J end lost 10 bases, and 24 bases lay between the germline ends. The CDR3 region is CATSETGTPRLSGAFF. For the CDR3, the DNA is TGTGCCACCAGTGAAACCGGGACCCCCCGTCTCTCTGGAGCTTTCTTT.

The rearrangement uses TRBV3-1 and TRBJ2-7; possible D gene TRBD1, 7 bases. The CDR3 loop spans 16 amino acids. Germline loops: CDR1 LGHDT, CDR2 YNNKEL (reference sequence). V was trimmed by 4 bases and J by 5 bases, leaving 21 bases between them. In DNA, the CDR3 is TGTGCCAGCAGCCCGCACGGATCCACAGGGGAGGACGAGCAGTACTTC. This sequence encodes CASSPHGSTGEDEQYF.

This chain connects TRBV12-3 or TRBV12-4 to TRBJ1-1; D gene unclear. The CDR3 consists of 12 residues. V was cut by 7 bases and J by 1 base, with 7 bases left in between. CDR3 nucleotide sequence: TGTGCCAGCACAAGGACGAACACTGAAGCTTTCTTT. Protein: CASTRTNTEAFF.

V usage is TRBV7-2 and J usage is TRBJ1-6; 10 bases align to TRBD1. This CDR3 is 17 amino acids long. CDR1 and CDR2 from the germline V gene are SGHTA and FQGNSA. V shed 1 base and J 9 bases; nucleotides not matched to a gene: 9. The CDR3 loop is CASSLGQGASGSSPLHF. CDR3 nucleotides: TGTGCCAGCAGCTTAGGACAGGGGGCGTCAGGAAGTTCACCCCTCCACTTT. Variable domain in full (rest from reference TRBV7-2 and TRBJ1-6): GAGVSQSPSNKVTEKGKDVELRCDPISGHTALYWYRQSLGQGLEFLIYFQGNSAPDKSGLPSDRFSAERTGGSVSTLTIQRTQQEDSAVYLCASSLGQGASGSSPLHFGNGTRLTVT.

This clonotype occurred once. The chain combines TRBV7-3 with TRBJ2-2, with a possible D match to TRBD2 (5 bases). V was shortened by 0 bases and J by 6 bases, with 14 bases between the two germline ends. This CDR3 has 16 residues. Germline V gene sequence: CDR1 SGHTA, CDR2 FQGTGA. CDR3 bases: TGTGCCAGCAGCTTAACTAGTGACTACGAACCCGGGGAGCTGTTTTTT. Residues: CASSLTSDYEPGELFF.

The genes are TRBV6-5 and TRBJ1-5, with no clear D. Trimming took off 5 bases at V and 8 bases at J, with 19 bases between the two ends. CDR1 and CDR2 from the germline V gene are MNHEY and SVGAGI. The CDR3 has 15 amino acids. This CDR3 is CASSPGIPAIEPQHF. The CDR3 coding sequence is TGTGCCAGCAGTCCTGGGATTCCCGCTATTGAGCCCCAGCATTTT.

This clonotype has a handful of counts. The V and J genes are TRBV12-3 or TRBV12-4 and TRBJ2-1; D is undetermined. V gave up 3 bases and J gave up 7 bases, with 13 bases separating them. CDR3 length equals 14 residues. The CDR3 reads CASSLPQLGNEQFF. The CDR3 DNA is TGTGCCAGCAGTTTGCCGCAGCTGGGGAATGAGCAGTTCTTC.

The table lists this clonotype with a count of one. This rearrangement joins TRBV9 to TRBJ2-4; D ambiguous. From germline, CDR1 is SGDLS and CDR2 YYNGEE. CDR3 length equals 14 residues. V was cut by 0 bases and J by 7 bases, with 11 bases left in between. CDR3 DNA sequence: TGTGCCAGCAGCGTAGACGGCCTAAGGAACATTCAGTACTTC. It translates to CASSVDGLRNIQYF.

The chain joins TRBV4-3 to TRBJ2-3; no clear D gene. Germline CDR1 reads LGHNA; CDR2 reads YSLEER. V lost 0 bases and J lost 2, with 9 bases in between. CDR3 length equals 15 residues. CDR3 bases: TGCGCCAGCAGCCAAGATAGCCACCTCACAGATACGCAGTATTTT. The encoded protein is CASSQDSHLTDTQYF.

In its sample, this clonotype was seen once. Sequence at one end of the junction differs from germline and may be a read error. The chain carries TRBV2 and TRBJ1-6; D unresolved. Germline V gene sequence: CDR1 SNHLY, CDR2 FYNNEI. The CDR3 loop spans 12 amino acids. CDR3 sequence: CAGSPTGPPLHF. CDR3 DNA: TGTGCCGGCAGTCCGACCGGTCCGCCCCTCCACTTT. The whole variable domain, filled in from reference TRBV2 and TRBJ1-6, reads EPEVTQTPSHQVTQMGQEVILRCVPISNHLYFYWYRQILGQKVEFLVSFYNNEISEKSEIFDDQFSVERPDGSNFTLKIRSTKLEDSAMYFCAGSPTGPPLHFGNGTRLTVT.

V is TRBV20-1 and J is TRBJ2-7, with 7 bases lining up with TRBD1. Germline-derived CDR1 and CDR2 are DFQATT and SNEGSKA (reference sequence). The CDR3 is made up of 14 amino acids. V lost 6 bases, J lost 4 bases, and 12 bases stayed unmatched. The CDR3 nucleotides are TGCAGTGCCACTTCAACAGGGACAGCATACGAGCAGTACGTC. This gives the protein CSATSTGTAYEQYV.

This clonotype was counted between two and nine times. This sequence joins TRBV6-2 or TRBV6-3 and TRBJ1-1, with D maybe TRBD1 (6 bases). V was clipped by 11 bases and J by 6 bases, with 13 bases between them. The CDR3 length is 11 residues. The V gene's germline CDR1 is MNHEY and CDR2 SVGEGT. CDR3 nucleotide sequence: TGTGCCGCCACGGGGGGCCCTGAAGCTTTCTTT. It yields the protein CAATGGPEAFF.

The chain uses TRBV27 and TRBJ2-3; 7 positions match TRBD2. The length of the CDR3 is 15 residues. V lost 3 bases, J lost 6 bases, and 9 bases stayed unmatched. CDR1 is MNHEY and CDR2 is SMNVEV in the germline V gene (reference sequence). The CDR3 sequence is CASSFLGASGDTQYF. The CDR3 bases are TGTGCCAGCAGTTTCCTAGGGGCTAGCGGCGATACGCAGTATTTT.

The chain joins TRBV18 to TRBJ2-1; D remains ambiguous. In germline, CDR1 is KGHSH, CDR2 LQKENI. The CDR3 has 15 residues. The V gene lost 2 bases and the J gene lost 5 bases, with 13 bases spanning the gap. The CDR3 is CASSPDTHHHNEQFF. CDR3 nucleotide sequence: TGTGCCAGCTCACCAGACACACACCATCACAATGAGCAGTTCTTC.

V is TRBV20-1 and J is TRBJ1-1; D perhaps matches TRBD1 (5 bases). The V end lost 6 bases, the J end lost 7 bases, and 18 bases lay between the germline ends. Germline-derived CDR1 and CDR2 are DFQATT and SNEGSKA (reference sequence). The CDR3 runs to 13 residues. CDR3 coding DNA: TGCAGTGCAGACCGTGGCGACAGAAATGAAGCTTTCTTT. It specifies CSADRGDRNEAFF.

The rearrangement links TRBV7-2 to TRBJ2-5; TRBD2 matches at 7 bases. This CDR3 has 14 residues. With V trimmed by 6 bases and J by 4 bases, 8 bases remained unmatched. Germline V gene lookup returns CDR1 SGHTA and CDR2 FQGNSA. CDR3 in amino acids: CASRLQGGGETQYF. As DNA, the CDR3 is TGTGCCAGCAGACTTCAGGGCGGGGGAGAGACCCAGTACTTC.

The CDR3 DNA reads as TGCGCCAGCAGCTTGTGGGGGACTAGCGGCTCTTACGGTAATAAGCAGTTCTTC. Residues: CASSLWGTSGSYGNKQFF. The chain is built from TRBV5-1 and TRBJ2-1, with TRBD2 matching over 11 bases. The CDR3 totals 18 residues. Germline V gene lookup returns CDR1 SGHRS and CDR2 YFSETQ. V was clipped by 1 base and J by 11 bases; unmatched bases: 17.

The chain employs TRBV7-2 and TRBJ2-3, with TRBD2 matching over 7 bases. Germline CDR1 SGHTA, CDR2 FQGNSA. The junction had 4 bases not matched to a gene; V was cut back by 1 base and J by 12 bases. The CDR3 spans 12 residues. The CDR3 region is CASSLGSGDQYF. As DNA, the CDR3 is TGTGCCAGCAGCTTAGGAAGCGGGGACCAGTATTTT.